The clone carrying this T cell receptor beta chain was detected many times. This specimen comes from a study of T cells after yellow fever vaccination. TCRdb reprocessed the 5' RACE reads via MiXCR and lists one record per CDR3 protein. Counted here are roughly 15,000 distinct CDR3 sequences, just over 4% occurring once; the ten biggest clones make up over 0.4%. Study-wide results and caveats: Boosting was followed by the reappearance of most primary-vaccination clones (about 97% CD4, 85% to 90% CD8).

This sequence was found in a man aged 25 to 40 who received the YFV17D yellow fever vaccine. Here the sequenced sample was PBMCs, either bulk or a sorted T-cell subset (CD4+, CD8+, memory, or dextramer-sorted; not recorded which), taken 15 days after the yellow fever booster vaccination.

CDR3 DNA sequence: TGCGCCAGCAGCCAAGGAAACGAGCAGTACTTC. Protein sequence: CASSQGNEQYF. V is TRBV4-1 and J is TRBJ2-7; D is uncertain. Trimming left V 1 base short and J 5 bases short, with 3 bases between. Germline V lookup: CDR1 MGHRA, CDR2 YSYEKL. The CDR3 extends over 11 amino acids.